These 5 T cell receptor beta chains originate from one sample sequenced in a study of monozygotic twins with inflammatory bowel disease. TCRdb reprocessed the 5' RACE reads and stores each CDR3 protein as one record, lacking DNA. There are about 440,000 distinct CDR3 sequences in the sample, with about 2.3% held by the top ten. Specimen: blood. The receptors come from a human donor with ulcerative colitis or Crohn's disease, or a healthy co-twin of an affected twin (not recorded which).

V and J are TRBV4-3 and TRBJ2-2; TCRdb proposes TRBD1, but this gene call is untestable without DNA. This CDR3 region has 15 residues. The germline CDR1 and CDR2 sequences are LGHNA and YSLEER. The CDR3 loop is CASSLSTRGYGELFF.

The rearrangement links TRBV5-5 to TRBJ1-3; the TCRdb call, TRBD1, lacks DNA for checking. The length of the CDR3 is 16 residues. Germline V gives CDR1 SGHKS, CDR2 YYEKEE (reference sequence). The CDR3 protein is CASSLGQGDDGNTIYF.

The rearrangement joins TRBV28 to TRBJ1-1; TCRdb calls TRBD1, which cannot be checked without DNA. In germline, CDR1 is MDHEN, CDR2 SYDVKM. The CDR3 consists of 16 residues. The CDR3 loop reads CASPPGGFVPNDEAFF.

The chain joins TRBV5-4 to TRBJ1-1; TCRdb proposes TRBD1, but this gene call is untestable without DNA. The CDR3 runs 14 residues. Germline values: CDR1 SGHNT, CDR2 YYREEE (reference sequence). CDR3 amino acids: CASSLSQGYTEAFF.

This chain uses TRBV7-9 with TRBJ2-3; TCRdb names TRBD2, which stays unverified in the absence of DNA. This CDR3 has 12 amino acids. From germline, CDR1 is SEHNR and CDR2 FQNEAQ (reference sequence). The CDR3 sequence: CASSSGQDTQYF. The entire variable domain, with the rest obtained from reference TRBV7-9 and TRBJ2-3, is as follows: DTGVSQNPRHKITKRGQNVTFRCDPISEHNRLYWYRQTLGQGPEFLTYFQNEAQLEKSRLLSDRFSAERPKGSFSTLEIQRTEQGDSAMYLCASSSGQDTQYFGPGTRLTVL.